This T cell receptor beta chain was captured in a study of control samples from healthy donors and cancer patients. This clone came up once. TCRdb's copy holds only in-frame clones and misses some; the assay was immunoSEQ multiplex PCR. Of fewer than 200,000 clones in the sample, about 93% were seen once. This CDR3 is built from 14 residues. V lost 4 bases and J lost 5, with 13 bases in between. Germline V CDR1 and CDR2: SGHKS, YYEKEE (reference sequence). The rearrangement uses TRBV5-5 and TRBJ1-5; D might be TRBD1 (5 bases). Input material: blood. The source of this sequence is a man aged 18 to 35 in good health. In DNA form, the CDR3 reads TGTGCCAGCAGCCCGAAGGACATGTATCAGCCCCAGCATTTT. Protein: CASSPKDMYQPQHF.